Below are 10 T cell receptor beta chains sequenced from a single sample in a study of blood T cells in healthy people across ages (dated by TCRdb to between 2014 and 2017). The receptor library was made with 5' RACE. Sequencing used an Illumina HiSeq 2500. A second roughly 6 to 11 cycle PCR used a sample-barcoded 5' primer and a J-beta primer mix. TCRdb reanalyzed the raw reads on its own, using fastp at Q25 for trimming and MiXCR for clone calling, and kept in-frame beta chains. For every CDR3 protein sequence, its rows merge into one entry that carries the most common genes and DNA. The sample table contains approximately 1.5 million distinct CDR3 sequences; only one count was recorded for less than 45% of them. About 4% of the sample goes to the ten largest clones. Sequenced material: blood. Receptors originate from a woman aged 18 to 35 in good health.

Only a few counts were recorded for this clonotype. V usage is TRBV3-1 and J usage is TRBJ2-1, with TRBD2 matching 9 bases. J was trimmed by 2 bases and V by 1 base; bases with no gene match: 9. This CDR3 is 18 amino acids long. Germline-derived CDR1 and CDR2 are LGHDT and YNNKEL (reference sequence). The DNA for the CDR3 is TGTGCCAGCAGCCAAGTAGTCCCTCGCGGGAGGGCCTACAATGAGCAGTTCTTC. Encoded protein: CASSQVVPRGRAYNEQFF.

The V call is TRBV20-1, the J call TRBJ2-7; no definite D call. V gave up 0 bases and J gave up 0 bases, with 9 bases separating them. The CDR3 spans 14 residues. Germline CDR1 and CDR2: DFQATT and SNEGSKA (reference sequence). The CDR3 sequence: CSARDLGSSYEQYF. In DNA form, the CDR3 reads TGCAGTGCTAGAGATCTTGGCAGCTCCTACGAGCAGTACTTC.

The V and J genes are TRBV4-3 and TRBJ2-4; D possibly corresponds to TRBD2 (5 bases). V shed 2 bases and J shed 0 bases, with 17 bases lying between them. Looked up from germline, CDR1 is LGHNA and CDR2 is YSLEER. This CDR3 spans 18 amino acids. CDR3 nucleotides: TGCGCCAGCAGCCAAATACTAGGAGGTTCGGGAGCCAAAAACATTCAGTACTTC. This gives the protein CASSQILGGSGAKNIQYF.

The table lists this clonotype with a few counts. The genes are TRBV6-1 and TRBJ1-2; D is ambiguous. CDR3 length equals 15 residues. Germline CDR1 reads MNHNS; CDR2 reads SASEGT. V was cut by 1 base and J by 0 bases, with 9 bases left in between. The CDR3 region is CASSEEVAANYGYTF. The CDR3 bases are TGTGCCAGCAGTGAAGAAGTAGCTGCTAACTATGGCTACACCTTC.

This clonotype has a handful of counts. The chain employs TRBV5-1 and TRBJ2-1; D is unclear. The CDR3 has 16 amino acids. Trimming cost V 4 bases and J 6 bases, with 20 bases left between them. Germline loops: CDR1 SGHRS, CDR2 YFSETQ. The CDR3 coding sequence is TGCGCCAGCAGCCAACCGGACGATAGACCTGGCAATGAGCAGTTCTTC. Amino acid sequence: CASSQPDDRPGNEQFF.

As regards this clonotype: Germline and junction disagree at one end, which may indicate a read error. J is TRBJ2-5 and V is TRBV20-1; D perhaps matches TRBD2 (5 bases). There are 12 residues in the CDR3. The germline V gene encodes CDR1 DFQATT and CDR2 SNEGSKA (reference sequence). CDR3 protein: CGARTTTGAQYF. CDR3 coding DNA: TGCGGTGCTAGAACTACCACCGGGGCCCAGTACTTC.

A note on this clonotype: This may come from a read error, since a much larger clone is one base off. The chain links TRBV6-2 or TRBV6-3 to TRBJ2-7, with 8 nucleotides matching TRBD2. Germline V gene data show CDR1 as MNHEY and CDR2 as SVGEGT. This CDR3 contains 13 residues. V lost 6 bases and J lost 1; bases outside the gene matches: 2. The CDR3 loop reads CASRTSDSYEQYF. For the CDR3, the DNA is TGTGCCAGCAGGACTAGCGATTCCTACGAGCAGTACTTC.

The rearrangement links TRBV6-2 or TRBV6-3 to TRBJ2-7; 11 bases map to TRBD1. V shed 7 bases and J 4 bases; nucleotides not matched to a gene: 9. The CDR3 covers 15 residues. Germline loops: CDR1 MNHEY, CDR2 SVGEGT. As DNA, the CDR3 is TGTGCCAGCACCAAAGGACAGGGGGCGCGGTACGAGCAGTACTTC. Its translation is CASTKGQGARYEQYF.

With respect to this clonotype: With a much larger clone just one base away, this may be a read error. V is TRBV13 and J is TRBJ2-7, with a tentative D call TRBD1 (5 bases). Germline CDR1 reads PRHDT; CDR2 reads FYEKMQ (reference sequence). The CDR3 totals 14 residues. V was clipped by 4 bases and J by 7 bases, with 17 bases between them. CDR3 in DNA: TGTGCCAGCAGCTCGGATGGGGCGCAGAATGAGCAGTACTTC. It translates to CASSSDGAQNEQYF.

The chain links TRBV7-2 to TRBJ2-4; D possibly corresponds to TRBD2 (5 bases). The CDR3 loop spans 14 amino acids. Germline CDR1 is SGHTA and CDR2 is FQGNSA. V was clipped by 5 bases and J by 13 bases, with 21 bases between them. CDR3 amino acids: CASSNGLIYNEQYF. The CDR3, as DNA: TGTGCCAGCAGCAACGGACTTATCTACAATGAGCAGTACTTC.